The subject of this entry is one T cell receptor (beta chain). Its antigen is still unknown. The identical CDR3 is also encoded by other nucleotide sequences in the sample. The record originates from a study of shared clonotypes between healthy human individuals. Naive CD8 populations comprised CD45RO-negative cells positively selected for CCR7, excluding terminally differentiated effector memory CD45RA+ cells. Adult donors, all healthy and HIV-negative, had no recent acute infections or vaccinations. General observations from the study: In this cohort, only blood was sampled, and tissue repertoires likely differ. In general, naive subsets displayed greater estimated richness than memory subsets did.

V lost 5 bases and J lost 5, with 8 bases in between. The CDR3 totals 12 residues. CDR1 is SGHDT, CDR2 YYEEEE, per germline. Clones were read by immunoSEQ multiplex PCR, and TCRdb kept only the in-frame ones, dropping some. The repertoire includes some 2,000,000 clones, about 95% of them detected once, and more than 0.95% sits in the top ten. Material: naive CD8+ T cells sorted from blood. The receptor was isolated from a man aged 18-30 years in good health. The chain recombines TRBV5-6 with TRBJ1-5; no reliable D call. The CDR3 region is CASSLGDQPQHF. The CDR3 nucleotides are TGTGCCAGCAGTCTTGGGGATCAGCCCCAGCATTTT.